The sequence of this T cell receptor beta chain was determined in a study of patients and donors after allogeneic stem cell transplantation. The CDR3 covers 16 residues. Germline V gene data show CDR1 as DFQATT and CDR2 as SNEGSKA (reference sequence). The ends were cut back, 3 bases at V and 0 bases at J, with 15 bases in the middle. This clonotype was found a few times. TCRdb re-called the RT-PCR reads with MiXCR, one entry per CDR3 protein. The sample contains roughly 940,000 distinct CDR3 sequences, around 17% of which appear only once. The source is a human donor who was either an allogeneic HSCT recipient or a stem cell or donor lymphocyte infusion donor (not recorded which). It is not recorded whose cells these are; they may come from a transplant donor. This sequence joins TRBV20-1 and TRBJ1-5; TRBD1 is a possible D gene (5 bases). The sequenced material came from blood, either unsorted or a sorted T cell fraction (not recorded which). CDR3 sequence (DNA): TGCAGTGCTAGGAAGGGGAACTCGTTTAGCAATCAGCCCCAGCATTTT. This sequence encodes CSARKGNSFSNQPQHF.